This T cell receptor beta chain emerged from a study of blood T cell repertoires in COVID-19. Overall study: Spain, Italy and the United States supplied samples that represented acute and convalescent COVID-19.

Original analysis: Estimates of nucleated cell counts were drawn from the amplification of reference gene primers. Sequencing used immunoSEQ multiplex PCR; TCRdb keeps in-frame clones, though not all of them. Clone size and V and J calls were adopted from that table, with D and trimming inferred from the DNA. The sample has about 170,000 clones, about 88% seen once. From germline, CDR1 is SEHNR and CDR2 FQNEAQ (reference sequence). The CDR3 covers 19 residues. The germline V and J ends were trimmed by 3 bases and 1 base, with 23 bases remaining between them. The V gene is TRBV7-9, the J gene TRBJ2-3; a possible D gene is TRBD2 (6 bases). The receptor's source is an elderly woman in a cohort sampled during active or convalescent COVID-19. The sample comprised peripheral blood. The CDR3 is CASSFFYAGGSGGTDTQYF. CDR3 coding DNA: TGTGCCAGCAGCTTCTTTTACGCGGGCGGGTCGGGGGGCACAGATACGCAGTATTTT.